These 19 T cell receptor beta chains were sequenced from one sample in a study of blood T cell repertoires in COVID-19. Sequenced by immunoSEQ multiplex PCR; TCRdb stores in-frame clones only, minus some. The table includes about 130,000 clones, around 86% detected once. Sequenced input: peripheral blood. The source is a man in his fifties or sixties with acute or convalescent COVID-19.

The CDR3 spells CAISESKSTNEKLFF. In DNA, the CDR3 is TGTGCCATCAGTGAGTCTAAATCAACTAATGAAAAACTGTTTTTT. The chain couples TRBV10-3 to TRBJ1-4; D remains ambiguous. The CDR3 is made up of 15 amino acids. Deletions cut 0 bases from V and 0 bases from J, with 5 bases between. Germline values: CDR1 ENHRY, CDR2 SYGVKD.

In this sample, this clone turned up many times. This chain connects TRBV29-1 to TRBJ1-1, with 8 bases matching TRBD1. Germline V gene data show CDR1 as SQVTM and CDR2 as ANQGSEA. After removal of 7 bases from V and 8 bases from J, the junction contained 12 bases not matched to a gene. The CDR3 consists of 13 residues. The CDR3 DNA reads as TGCAGCGCGGTCGGACAGGGCGGTCCCGAAGCTTTCTTT. The encoded protein is CSAVGQGGPEAFF.

This clone was recorded many times. This chain joins TRBV7-3 and TRBJ1-6; TRBD1 matches 8 bases. The V segment lost 5 bases and the J segment 6 bases; nucleotides outside the gene matches: 6. CDR1 is SGHTA, CDR2 FQGTGA, per germline. This CDR3 is built from 15 residues. The CDR3 DNA sequence: TGTGCCAGCAGCACGACAGGGGCGATTAATTCACCCCTCCACTTT. Protein sequence: CASSTTGAINSPLHF.

The table lists this clone with a count of one. This rearrangement joins TRBV18 to TRBJ1-2; the D is unclear. Germline V CDR1 and CDR2: KGHSH, LQKENI. V lost 2 bases, J lost 4 bases, and 14 bases lay in between. The CDR3 spans 15 residues. The CDR3 region has the DNA TGTGCCAGCTCACCAAGAGGGTCCCCCCTCTATGGCTACACCTTC. It encodes CASSPRGSPLYGYTF.

J is TRBJ2-5 and V is TRBV3-1 (or the pseudogene TRBV3-2), with 8 bases matching TRBD2. This CDR3 spans 14 amino acids. Germline trimming cut 4 bases from V and 8 bases from J; bases unmatched to any gene: 9. The germline V gene encodes CDR1 LGHDT and CDR2 YNNKEL (reference sequence). The CDR3 sequence: CASSLRGTSNTQYF. The CDR3 DNA reads as TGTGCCAGCAGCCTACGCGGGACTAGTAACACCCAGTACTTC.

The CDR3 here is CASSSRQENQPQHF. The DNA for the CDR3 is TGTGCCAGCAGCTCACGACAGGAGAATCAGCCCCAGCATTTT. The chain links TRBV9 to TRBJ1-5; a weak D match, TRBD1 (6 bases). Trimming took off 4 bases at V and 4 bases at J, with 12 bases between the two ends. In germline, CDR1 is SGDLS, CDR2 YYNGEE. The CDR3 loop spans 14 amino acids.

The gene calls are TRBV24-1 and TRBJ2-5; 11 bases match TRBD2. J was trimmed by 5 bases and V by 6 bases; bases with no gene match: 10. Germline V gene sequence: CDR1 KGHDR, CDR2 SFDVKD. The CDR3 length is 16 residues. CDR3 coding DNA: TGTGCCACCAGTAATAGCGGGAGGGCCCTGGGGGAGACCCAGTACTTC. Protein sequence: CATSNSGRALGETQYF.

This clone was observed a handful of times. The chain links TRBV29-1 to TRBJ1-1, with 9 bases matching TRBD1. J lost 5 bases, V lost 4 bases, and 8 bases had no gene match. Germline V gene lookup returns CDR1 SQVTM and CDR2 ANQGSEA. The CDR3 consists of 14 residues. The CDR3 protein is CSVARDRERTEAFF. CDR3 bases: TGCAGCGTTGCCCGGGACAGGGAGCGAACTGAAGCTTTCTTT.

The J gene is TRBJ2-5, the V gene TRBV6-5; D perhaps matches TRBD2 (5 bases). The germline V gene encodes CDR1 MNHEY and CDR2 SVGAGI. The CDR3 extends over 12 amino acids. V lost 4 bases and J 4 bases, leaving 7 bases between the germline ends. The chain's CDR3 is CASSFRGETQYF. In nucleotides, the CDR3 is TGTGCCAGCAGTTTTCGGGGAGAGACCCAGTACTTC.

The rearrangement joins TRBV30 to TRBJ2-7; D is ambiguous. Germline CDR1 and CDR2: GTSNPN and SVGIG (reference sequence). The CDR3 is made up of 11 amino acids. Trimming left V 4 bases short and J 3 bases short, with 7 bases between. The CDR3 coding sequence is TGTGCCTGGACGGTTGGCTACGAGCAGTACTTC. Translated: CAWTVGYEQYF.

The V call is TRBV15, the J call TRBJ1-5; no definite D call. V was clipped by 2 bases and J by 0 bases, with 8 bases between them. The CDR3 sequence is 15 residues long. Germline values: CDR1 LNHNV, CDR2 YYDKDF (reference sequence). The CDR3 sequence: CATSRQVISNQPQHF. The CDR3 DNA sequence: TGTGCCACCAGCAGACAGGTGATTAGCAATCAGCCCCAGCATTTT.

This clone was counted a few times. This sequence joins TRBV28 and TRBJ2-2; D is ambiguous. The V gene lost 3 bases and the J gene lost 6 bases, with 5 bases spanning the gap. Germline V gene data show CDR1 as MDHEN and CDR2 as SYDVKM. This CDR3 is 12 amino acids long. CDR3 sequence (DNA): TGTGCCAGCAGTTTTGAGGCCGGGGAGCTGTTTTTT. Its translation: CASSFEAGELFF. Full variable domain (missing parts from reference TRBV28 and TRBJ2-2): DVKVTQSSRYLVKRTGEKVFLECVQDMDHENMFWYRQDPGLGLRLIYFSYDVKMKEKGDIPEGYSVSREKKERFSLILESASTNQTSMYLCASSFEAGELFFGEGSRLTVL.

The rearrangement joins TRBV5-1 to TRBJ1-1; possibly TRBD1 for D (5 bases). Germline CDR1 SGHRS, CDR2 YFSETQ. The CDR3 length is 14 residues. V lost 0 bases, J lost 2 bases, and 8 bases lay in between. The CDR3 coding sequence is TGCGCCAGCAGCTTGGGGACACGCAACACTGAAGCTTTCTTT. Translated: CASSLGTRNTEAFF.

V gene TRBV9 combines with J gene TRBJ2-2, with D perhaps matching TRBD2 (6 bases). CDR3 length equals 16 residues. Looked up from germline, CDR1 is SGDLS and CDR2 is YYNGEE. Between the trimmed V and J ends, which lost 2 bases and 8 bases, there was a span of 19 bases. The CDR3 region has the DNA TGTGCCAGCAGCGTTGGAGGGTCCCAAGTACCGGGGGAGCTGTTTTTT. Protein product: CASSVGGSQVPGELFF.

The chain is built from TRBV5-5 and TRBJ1-2; 7 nucleotides agree with TRBD1. The J segment lost 3 bases and the V segment lost 5 bases, leaving 7 bases of the junction unmatched. From germline, CDR1 is SGHKS and CDR2 YYEKEE (reference sequence). The CDR3 has 14 residues. The CDR3 sequence is CASSYDRAHYGYTF. Written as DNA, the CDR3 is TGTGCCAGCAGTTATGACAGGGCGCACTATGGCTACACCTTC.

DNA for the CDR3: TGTGCCAGCAGCCCGTTTGGACGCGGGAGCGGATCCTACAATGAGCAGTTCTTC. Translation gives CASSPFGRGSGSYNEQFF. The chain couples TRBV5-4 to TRBJ2-1; TRBD2 matches 7 bases. Germline loops: CDR1 SGHNT, CDR2 YYREEE (reference sequence). The junction had 14 bases not matched to a gene; V was cut back by 4 bases and J by 1 base. There are 18 residues in the CDR3.

V and J are TRBV10-3 and TRBJ2-3; 8 bases are a match to TRBD2. Germline V gene sequence: CDR1 ENHRY, CDR2 SYGVKD. V was clipped by 8 bases and J by 1 base; unmatched bases: 11. This CDR3 contains 16 residues. The CDR3 here is CAIRSGTSGGTDTQYF. The CDR3 DNA reads TGTGCCATCCGGTCCGGAACTAGCGGTGGCACAGATACGCAGTATTTT.

The chain joins TRBV9 to TRBJ1-6, with 8 bases lining up with TRBD1. The CDR3 sequence is 15 residues long. Germline CDR1 and CDR2: SGDLS and YYNGEE. The trim removed 3 bases at V and 7 bases at J, leaving 6 bases unmatched. The CDR3 loop is CASSAGQGGNSPLHF. CDR3 nucleotide sequence: TGTGCCAGCAGCGCAGGACAGGGCGGGAATTCACCCCTCCACTTT.

This chain connects TRBV5-1 to TRBJ2-7; maybe TRBD1 (5 bases). V dropped 2 bases and J dropped 2 bases, with 11 bases sitting between them. CDR3 size: 14 residues. CDR1 is SGHRS and CDR2 is YFSETQ in the germline V gene. The CDR3 protein is CASSFSGLTYEQYF. CDR3 sequence (DNA): TGCGCCAGCAGCTTTTCAGGGCTTACCTACGAGCAGTACTTC.